This TCR beta chain was obtained from a study of blood T cell repertoires in COVID-19. The wider study: Material from acute and convalescent COVID-19 was sourced from the United States, Italy and Spain. T cells, B-cell-depleted T cells, or PBMCs supplied cDNA or gDNA.

The CDR3 spans 16 residues. V lost 2 bases, J lost 4 bases, and 4 bases stayed unmatched. The germline V gene encodes CDR1 SGHRS and CDR2 YFSETQ. Per the study methods: Reference gene primer amplification gave estimated nucleated cell counts. Measured with immunoSEQ multiplex PCR; TCRdb has only the in-frame clones, and not every one. V, J and clone size were drawn from that table, and D and trimming were deduced from the DNA. The data contain around 250,000 clones, 84% of them singletons. The sample taken for sequencing was peripheral blood. This receptor was identified in a human donor in a cohort sampled during active COVID-19. J is TRBJ2-3 and V is TRBV5-1, with 13 bases that match TRBD2. This CDR3 is CASSLGLAGVSDTQYF. Written as DNA, the CDR3 is TGCGCCAGCAGCTTAGGACTAGCGGGAGTCTCAGATACGCAGTATTTT.